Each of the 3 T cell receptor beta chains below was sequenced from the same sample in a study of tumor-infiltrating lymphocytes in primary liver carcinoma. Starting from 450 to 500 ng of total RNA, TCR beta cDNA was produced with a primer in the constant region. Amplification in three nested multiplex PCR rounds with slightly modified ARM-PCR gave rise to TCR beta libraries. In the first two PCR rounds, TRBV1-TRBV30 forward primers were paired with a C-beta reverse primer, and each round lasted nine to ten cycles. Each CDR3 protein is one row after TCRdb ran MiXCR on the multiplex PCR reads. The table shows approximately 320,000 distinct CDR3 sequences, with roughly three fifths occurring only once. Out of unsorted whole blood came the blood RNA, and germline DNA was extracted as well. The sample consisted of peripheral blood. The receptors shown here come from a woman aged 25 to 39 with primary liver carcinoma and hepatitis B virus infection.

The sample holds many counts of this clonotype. The CDR3 loop reads CASRWGAGNQPQHF. Here the CDR3 DNA reads TGTGCCAGCAGGTGGGGCGCGGGCAATCAGCCCCAGCATTTT. The chain combines TRBV12-3 or TRBV12-4 with TRBJ1-5; a possible D gene is TRBD1 (5 bases). Deletions cut 6 bases from V and 2 bases from J, with 11 bases between. This CDR3 has 14 residues.

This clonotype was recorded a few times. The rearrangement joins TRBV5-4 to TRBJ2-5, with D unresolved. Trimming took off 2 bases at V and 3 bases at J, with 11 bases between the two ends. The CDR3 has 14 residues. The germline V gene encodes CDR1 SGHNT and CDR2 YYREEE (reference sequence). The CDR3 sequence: CASSFRISEETQYF. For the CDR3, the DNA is TGTGCCAGCAGCTTCCGGATTTCCGAAGAGACCCAGTACTTC. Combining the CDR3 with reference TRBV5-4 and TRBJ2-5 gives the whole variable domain ETGVTQSPTHLIKTRGQQVTLRCSSQSGHNTVSWYQQALGQGPQFIFQYYREEENGRGNFPPRFSGLQFPNYSSELNVNALELDDSALYLCASSFRISEETQYFGPGTRLLVL.

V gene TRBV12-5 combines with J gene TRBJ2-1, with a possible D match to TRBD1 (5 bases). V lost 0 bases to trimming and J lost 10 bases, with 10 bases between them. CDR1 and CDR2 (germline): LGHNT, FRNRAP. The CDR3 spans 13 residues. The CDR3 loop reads CASGLVHAGEQFF. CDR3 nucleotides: TGTGCTAGTGGTTTGGTACATGCAGGGGAGCAGTTCTTC.